The 10 T cell receptor beta chains listed next were all sequenced from one sample in a study of T cell responses to AZD1222 COVID-19 vaccine. TCRdb's table, derived via immunoSEQ multiplex PCR, lists solely in-frame clones and lacks some. Of about 150,000 clones in the sample, 80% to 90% are singletons; the top ten hold 5.5%. The specimen was peripheral blood, collected on day 0 of MenACWY control vaccination. These receptors were collected from an adult in good health.

This clone has only one observation. The chain joins TRBV5-8 to TRBJ1-5, with D possibly TRBD1 on 5 matching bases. V was cut by 7 bases and J by 0 bases, with 17 bases left in between. Per the germline V gene, CDR1 is SGHTS and CDR2 is YDEGEE. The CDR3 extends over 16 amino acids. The CDR3 reads CASHTRGSYSNQPQHF. CDR3 nucleotides: TGTGCCAGCCACACACGGGGGAGCTATAGCAATCAGCCCCAGCATTTT.

This CDR3 is CASSPLAGSTDTQYF. For the CDR3, the DNA is TGTGCCAGCAGCCCACTAGCGGGGAGCACAGATACGCAGTATTTT. The chain is built from TRBV7-2 and TRBJ2-3; 10 bases are shared with TRBD2. CDR1 and CDR2 (germline): SGHTA, FQGNSA. V gave up 5 bases and J gave up 0 bases; unmatched junction bases: 2. This CDR3 has 15 residues. Combining the CDR3 with reference TRBV7-2 and TRBJ2-3 gives the whole variable domain GAGVSQSPSNKVTEKGKDVELRCDPISGHTALYWYRQSLGQGLEFLIYFQGNSAPDKSGLPSDRFSAERTGGSVSTLTIQRTQQEDSAVYLCASSPLAGSTDTQYFGPGTRLTVL.

The chain employs TRBV10-3 and TRBJ1-3; TRBD1 matches 7 bases. The trim removed 4 bases at V and 0 bases at J, leaving 6 bases unmatched. The germline CDR1 and CDR2 sequences are ENHRY and SYGVKD. The CDR3 spans 16 residues. CDR3 in amino acids: CAISGGQVISGNTIYF. DNA for the CDR3: TGTGCCATCAGTGGAGGACAGGTGATCTCTGGAAACACCATATATTTT.

The CDR3 DNA follows: TGTGCCAGCAGTGGTCGGACAGGCACGGGCAATCAGCCCCAGCATTTT. This gives the protein CASSGRTGTGNQPQHF. This chain links TRBV6-1 with TRBJ1-5; 7 bases fit TRBD1. Unmatched junction bases numbered 8, after V lost 4 bases and J lost 2 bases. CDR1 and CDR2 (germline): MNHNS, SASEGT. The CDR3 sequence is 16 residues long.

CDR3 coding DNA: TGTGCCAGTAGTAGAGGGAACACTGAAGCTTTCTTT. This encodes CASSRGNTEAFF. V usage is TRBV19 and J usage is TRBJ1-1; D remains ambiguous. The V gene's germline CDR1 is LNHDA and CDR2 SQIVND (reference sequence). The CDR3 totals 12 residues. The V and J ends lost 4 bases and 1 base respectively, with 4 bases between them.

The genes are TRBV6-6 and TRBJ1-5; D is ambiguous. CDR1 MNHNY and CDR2 SVGAGI come from the germline V gene (reference sequence). This CDR3 is built from 13 residues. V shed 6 bases and J shed 1 base, with 7 bases lying between them. The CDR3 sequence: CASSLRSNQPQHF. The CDR3 DNA reads TGTGCCAGCAGCCTTAGGAGCAATCAGCCCCAGCATTTT.

J is TRBJ1-2 and V is TRBV7-2; D uncertain. This CDR3 is built from 12 residues. The germline V gene has CDR1 SGHTA and CDR2 FQGNSA. Trimming shortened V by 4 bases and J by 13 bases, and 16 bases separated the two germline ends. The CDR3 DNA follows: TGTGCCAGCAGCTCTCCGGGCCCCAGGCGCACCTTC. Its translation: CASSSPGPRRTF. Filled out from reference TRBV7-2 and TRBJ1-2, the complete variable domain reads GAGVSQSPSNKVTEKGKDVELRCDPISGHTALYWYRQSLGQGLEFLIYFQGNSAPDKSGLPSDRFSAERTGGSVSTLTIQRTQQEDSAVYLCASSSPGPRRTFGSGTRLTVV.

This sequence joins TRBV11-3 and TRBJ2-3; 14 nucleotides line up with TRBD2. Germline V gene data show CDR1 as SGHNT and CDR2 as YENEEA. This CDR3 has 15 amino acids. The ends lost 5 bases at V and 7 bases at J; junction bases unmatched: 5. The CDR3 bases are TGTGCCAGCAGCCGACTAGCGGGAGGGACGAATACGCAGTATTTT. This encodes CASSRLAGGTNTQYF.

This chain joins TRBV7-3 and TRBJ2-2; TRBD2 matches at 13 bases. J was trimmed by 5 bases and V by 4 bases; bases with no gene match: 4. Germline V gives CDR1 SGHTA, CDR2 FQGTGA. The CDR3 extends over 16 amino acids. CDR3 bases: TGTGCCAGCAGCTCTGGACTAGCGGGAGCTACCGGGGAGCTGTTTTTT. Residues: CASSSGLAGATGELFF.

The count of this clone is one. The genes are TRBV3-1 (or the pseudogene TRBV3-2) and TRBJ1-2; TRBD1 might be the D (5 bases). The V gene lost 6 bases and the J gene lost 8 bases, with 10 bases spanning the gap. CDR3 size: 11 residues. In germline, CDR1 is LGHDT, CDR2 YNNKEL (reference sequence). Written as DNA, the CDR3 is TGTGCCAGCAGATCAGGGTCCGGCTACACCTTC. Protein product: CASRSGSGYTF.